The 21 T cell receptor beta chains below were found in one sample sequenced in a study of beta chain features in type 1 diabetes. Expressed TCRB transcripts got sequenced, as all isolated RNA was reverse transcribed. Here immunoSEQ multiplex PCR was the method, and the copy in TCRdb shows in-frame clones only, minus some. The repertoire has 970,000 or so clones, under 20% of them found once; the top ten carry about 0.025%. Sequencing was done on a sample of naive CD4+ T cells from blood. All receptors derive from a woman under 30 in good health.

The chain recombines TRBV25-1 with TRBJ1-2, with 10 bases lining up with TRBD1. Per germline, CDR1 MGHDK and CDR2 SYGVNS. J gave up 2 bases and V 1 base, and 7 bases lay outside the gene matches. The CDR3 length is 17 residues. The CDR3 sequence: CASSEWEGTGENYGYTF. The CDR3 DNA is TGTGCCAGCAGTGAATGGGAGGGGACAGGGGAGAACTATGGCTACACCTTC.

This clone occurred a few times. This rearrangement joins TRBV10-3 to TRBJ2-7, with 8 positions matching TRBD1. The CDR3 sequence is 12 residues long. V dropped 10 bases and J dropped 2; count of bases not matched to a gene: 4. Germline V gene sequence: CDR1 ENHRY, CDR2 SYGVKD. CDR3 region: CATGQGAYEQYF. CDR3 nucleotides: TGTGCCACCGGACAGGGCGCCTACGAGCAGTACTTC.

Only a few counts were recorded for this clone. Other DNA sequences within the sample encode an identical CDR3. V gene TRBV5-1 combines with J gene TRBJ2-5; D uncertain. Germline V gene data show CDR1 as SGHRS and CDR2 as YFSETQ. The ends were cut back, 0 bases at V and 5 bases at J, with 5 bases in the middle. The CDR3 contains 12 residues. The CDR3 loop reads CASSLDVETQYF. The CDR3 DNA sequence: TGCGCCAGCAGCTTGGACGTGGAGACCCAGTACTTC.

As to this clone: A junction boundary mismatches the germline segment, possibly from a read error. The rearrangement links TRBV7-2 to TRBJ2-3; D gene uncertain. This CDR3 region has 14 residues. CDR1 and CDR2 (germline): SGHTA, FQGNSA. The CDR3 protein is CASSPPSWTDTQYF. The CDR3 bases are TGCGCCAGCAGCCCCCCGAGTTGGACCGATACGCAGTATTTT. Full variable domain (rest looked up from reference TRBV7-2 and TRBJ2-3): GAGVSQSPSNKVTEKGKDVELRCDPISGHTALYWYRQSLGQGLEFLIYFQGNSAPDKSGLPSDRFSAERTGGSVSTLTIQRTQQEDSAVYLCASSPPSWTDTQYFGPGTRLTVL.

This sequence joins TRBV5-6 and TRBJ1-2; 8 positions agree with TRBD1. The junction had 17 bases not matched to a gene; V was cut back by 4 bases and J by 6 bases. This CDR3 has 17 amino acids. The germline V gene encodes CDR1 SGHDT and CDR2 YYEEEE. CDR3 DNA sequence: TGTGCCAGCAGCCTTATCCCCGGACAGGGTAGGTCGCATGGCTACACCTTC. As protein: CASSLIPGQGRSHGYTF.

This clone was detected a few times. CDR3 nucleotide sequence: TGTGCCAGCAACGGGATAAACACCGGGGAGCTGTTTTTT. It is translated as CASNGINTGELFF. The chain combines TRBV6-5 with TRBJ2-2; weak D call: TRBD2 (5 bases). Trimming shortened V by 7 bases and J by 2 bases, and 8 bases separated the two germline ends. The CDR3 covers 13 residues. CDR1 and CDR2 (germline): MNHEY, SVGAGI.

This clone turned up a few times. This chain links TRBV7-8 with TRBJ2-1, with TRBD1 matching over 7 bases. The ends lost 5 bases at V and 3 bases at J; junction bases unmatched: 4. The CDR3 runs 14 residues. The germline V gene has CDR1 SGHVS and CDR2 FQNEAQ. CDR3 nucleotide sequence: TGTGCCAGCAGCCCCCGGGACAGCTACAATGAGCAGTTCTTC. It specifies CASSPRDSYNEQFF.

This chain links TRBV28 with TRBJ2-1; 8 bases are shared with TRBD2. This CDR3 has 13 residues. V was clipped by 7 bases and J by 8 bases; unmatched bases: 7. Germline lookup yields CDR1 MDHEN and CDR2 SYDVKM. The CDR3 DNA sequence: TGTGCCAGCAAGAGGGTAGCGGGACATGAGCAGTTCTTC. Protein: CASKRVAGHEQFF.

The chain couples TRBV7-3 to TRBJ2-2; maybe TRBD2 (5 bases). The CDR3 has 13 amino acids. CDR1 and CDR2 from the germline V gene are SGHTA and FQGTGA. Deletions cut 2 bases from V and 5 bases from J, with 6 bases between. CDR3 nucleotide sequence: TGTGCCAGCAGCTTAGGGAGAACCGGGGAGCTGTTTTTT. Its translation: CASSLGRTGELFF.

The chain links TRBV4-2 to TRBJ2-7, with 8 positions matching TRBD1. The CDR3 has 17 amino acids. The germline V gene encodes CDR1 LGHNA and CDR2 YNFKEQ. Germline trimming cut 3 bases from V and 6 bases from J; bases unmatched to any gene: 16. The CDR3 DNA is TGTGCCAGCAGCCATGGGACAGGCGCTCTTCGGACCTCCGAGCAGTACTTC. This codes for CASSHGTGALRTSEQYF.

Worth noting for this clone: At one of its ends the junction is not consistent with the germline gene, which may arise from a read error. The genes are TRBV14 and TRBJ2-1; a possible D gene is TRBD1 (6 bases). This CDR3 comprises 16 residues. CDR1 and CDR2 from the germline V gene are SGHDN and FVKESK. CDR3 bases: TGTGCCAGCAGCCCCCCCCAGTGGGCAGGGGCCCCCATCCAGATCTTC. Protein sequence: CASSPPQWAGAPIQIF.

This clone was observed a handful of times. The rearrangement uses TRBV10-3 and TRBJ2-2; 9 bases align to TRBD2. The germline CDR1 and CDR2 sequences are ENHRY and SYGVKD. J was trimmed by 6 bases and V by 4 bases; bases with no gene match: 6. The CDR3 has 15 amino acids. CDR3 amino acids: CAISGSGSQAGELFF. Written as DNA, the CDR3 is TGTGCCATCAGTGGTAGCGGGAGTCAGGCCGGGGAGCTGTTTTTT.

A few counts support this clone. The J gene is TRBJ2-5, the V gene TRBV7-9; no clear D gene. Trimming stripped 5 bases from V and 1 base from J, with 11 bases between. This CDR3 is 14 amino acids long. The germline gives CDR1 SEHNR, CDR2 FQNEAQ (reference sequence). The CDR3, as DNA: TGTGCCAGCAGCGCAAGGCTCTTCCAAGAGACCCAGTACTTC. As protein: CASSARLFQETQYF.

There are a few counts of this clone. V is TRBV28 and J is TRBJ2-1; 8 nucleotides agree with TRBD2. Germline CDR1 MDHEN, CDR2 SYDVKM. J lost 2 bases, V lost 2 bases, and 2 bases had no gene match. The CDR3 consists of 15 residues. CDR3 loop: CASSLAGGTYNEQFF. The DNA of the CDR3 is TGTGCCAGCAGTTTAGCGGGAGGAACCTACAATGAGCAGTTCTTC. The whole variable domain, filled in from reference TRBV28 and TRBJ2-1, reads DVKVTQSSRYLVKRTGEKVFLECVQDMDHENMFWYRQDPGLGLRLIYFSYDVKMKEKGDIPEGYSVSREKKERFSLILESASTNQTSMYLCASSLAGGTYNEQFFGPGTRLTVL.

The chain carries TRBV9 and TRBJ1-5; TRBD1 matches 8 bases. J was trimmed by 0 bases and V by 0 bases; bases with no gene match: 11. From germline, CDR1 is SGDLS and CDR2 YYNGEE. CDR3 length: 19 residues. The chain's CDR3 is CASSVVYRQGRDSNQPQHF. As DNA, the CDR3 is TGTGCCAGCAGCGTAGTCTATCGACAGGGGAGGGATAGCAATCAGCCCCAGCATTTT. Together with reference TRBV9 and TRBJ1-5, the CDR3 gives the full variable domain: DSGVTQTPKHLITATGQRVTLRCSPRSGDLSVYWYQQSLDQGLQFLIQYYNGEERAKGNILERFSAQQFPDLHSELNLSSLELGDSALYFCASSVVYRQGRDSNQPQHFGDGTRLSIL.

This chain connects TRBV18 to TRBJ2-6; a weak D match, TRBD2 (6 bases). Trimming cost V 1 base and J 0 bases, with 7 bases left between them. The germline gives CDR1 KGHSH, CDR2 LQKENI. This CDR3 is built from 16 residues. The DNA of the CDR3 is TGTGCCAGCTCACCACGGAGGGACTCTGGGGCCAACGTCCTGACTTTC. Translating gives CASSPRRDSGANVLTF.

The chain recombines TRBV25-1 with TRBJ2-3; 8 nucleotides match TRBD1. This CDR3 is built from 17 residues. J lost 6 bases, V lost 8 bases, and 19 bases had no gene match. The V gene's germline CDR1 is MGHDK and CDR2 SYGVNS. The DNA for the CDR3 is TGTGCCAGCTCGAACAGGGGGTCGGGACTGCCCGTCGATACGCAGTATTTT. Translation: CASSNRGSGLPVDTQYF.

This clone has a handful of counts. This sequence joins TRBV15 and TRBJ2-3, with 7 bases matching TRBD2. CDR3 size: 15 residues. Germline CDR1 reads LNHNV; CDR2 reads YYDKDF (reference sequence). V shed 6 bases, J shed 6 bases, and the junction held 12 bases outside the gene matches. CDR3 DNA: TGTGCCACCAGGCGGGGGTCCAAGCCTGGGGATACGCAGTATTTT. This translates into CATRRGSKPGDTQYF. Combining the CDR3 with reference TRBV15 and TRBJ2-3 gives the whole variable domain DAMVIQNPRYQVTQFGKPVTLSCSQTLNHNVMYWYQQKSSQAPKLLFHYYDKDFNNEADTPDNFQSRRPNTSFCFLDIRSPGLGDTAMYLCATRRGSKPGDTQYFGPGTRLTVL.

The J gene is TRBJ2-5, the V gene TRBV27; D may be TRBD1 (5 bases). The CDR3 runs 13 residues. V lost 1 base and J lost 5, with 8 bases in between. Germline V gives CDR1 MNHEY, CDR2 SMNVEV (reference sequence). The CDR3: CASSLLGRETQYF. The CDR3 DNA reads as TGTGCCAGCAGTTTATTGGGGCGGGAGACCCAGTACTTC.

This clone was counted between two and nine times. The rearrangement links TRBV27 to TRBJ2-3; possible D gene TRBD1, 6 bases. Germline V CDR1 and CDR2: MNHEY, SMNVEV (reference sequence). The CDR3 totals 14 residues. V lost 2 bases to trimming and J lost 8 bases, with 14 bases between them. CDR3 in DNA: TGTGCCAGCAGTTTAAACAGGGCGGTCGTTACGCAGTATTTT. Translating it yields CASSLNRAVVTQYF.

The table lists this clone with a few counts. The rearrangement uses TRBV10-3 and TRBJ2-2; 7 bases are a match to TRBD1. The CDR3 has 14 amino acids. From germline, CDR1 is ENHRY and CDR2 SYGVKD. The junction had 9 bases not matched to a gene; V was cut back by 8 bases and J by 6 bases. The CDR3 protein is CAIAKGQSSGELFF. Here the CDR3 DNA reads TGTGCCATCGCTAAGGGACAGAGCTCCGGGGAGCTGTTTTTT.